These 7 T cell receptor beta chains were all obtained from the same sample, sequenced in a study of shared clonotypes between healthy human individuals. The naive CD8 fraction comprised CD45RO-negative cells positively selected for CCR7 and excluded terminally differentiated effector memory CD45RA+ cells. Using immunoSEQ multiplex PCR, the repertoire was profiled, and TCRdb retains in-frame clones only, with some absent. The sample lists about 1,900,000 clones, about 95% occurring once. The sequencing sample was made of naive CD8+ T cells sorted from blood. The receptors here all came from a man aged 18 to 35 in good health.

The gene calls are TRBV13 and TRBJ2-1; D gene unclear. Germline V lookup: CDR1 PRHDT, CDR2 FYEKMQ (reference sequence). This CDR3 contains 14 residues. Trimming took 1 base from V and 5 from J, leaving 9 bases between them. The CDR3 here is CASSLVGLHNEQFF. CDR3 in DNA: TGTGCCAGCAGCTTAGTTGGGCTACACAATGAGCAGTTCTTC.

The chain employs TRBV11-2 and TRBJ2-1; D possibly matches TRBD1 or TRBD2 (5 bases each). This CDR3 has 20 amino acids. Trimming removed 0 bases at V and 0 bases at J, with 21 bases between. Germline loops: CDR1 SGHAT, CDR2 FQNNGV. CDR3 in DNA: TGTGCCAGCAGCTTAGAGGTCGGGGACGGTTGGCGGAGCTCCTACAATGAGCAGTTCTTC. As protein: CASSLEVGDGWRSSYNEQFF. The full variable domain, its missing parts supplied by reference TRBV11-2 and TRBJ2-1, is EAGVAQSPRYKIIEKRQSVAFWCNPISGHATLYWYQQILGQGPKLLIQFQNNGVVDDSQLPKDRFSAERLKGVDSTLKIQPAKLEDSAVYLCASSLEVGDGWRSSYNEQFFGPGTRLTVL.

The V call is TRBV29-1, the J call TRBJ2-3; tentative D call: TRBD2 (5 bases). Germline CDR1 is SQVTM and CDR2 is ANQGSEA. V lost 6 bases and J lost 6, with 22 bases in between. This CDR3 has 15 residues. CDR3 loop: CSVCMPLTGEDTQYF. The CDR3 nucleotides are TGCAGCGTATGCATGCCCCTCACCGGGGAGGATACGCAGTATTTT.

The chain links TRBV14 to TRBJ2-7; tentative D call: TRBD2 (5 bases). Germline assignment: CDR1 SGHDN and CDR2 FVKESK. With 0 bases removed from V and 4 bases from J, the gap between germline ends came to 13 bases. The CDR3 consists of 15 residues. The DNA for the CDR3 is TGTGCCAGCAGCCAAGAAGGGTACCCGGGGTACGAGCAGTACTTC. Amino acid sequence: CASSQEGYPGYEQYF.

The rearrangement links TRBV29-1 to TRBJ2-3, with 7 positions matching TRBD2. Germline loops: CDR1 SQVTM, CDR2 ANQGSEA. This CDR3 region has 15 residues. The trim removed 0 bases at V and 9 bases at J, leaving 12 bases unmatched. The CDR3 region has the DNA TGCAGCGTTGAAGATTGGCGACTAGCAGCGGGGACGCAGTATTTT. This gives the protein CSVEDWRLAAGTQYF.

This chain connects TRBV5-5 to TRBJ2-7; no clear D. Per germline, CDR1 SGHKS and CDR2 YYEKEE (reference sequence). CDR3 length: 12 residues. V lost 4 bases, J lost 2 bases, and 7 bases lay in between. The CDR3 DNA is TGTGCCAGCAGCCTTCGAGCCTACGAGCAGTACTTC. This translates into CASSLRAYEQYF.

The V gene is TRBV7-9, the J gene TRBJ1-1; D possibly corresponds to TRBD1 (5 bases). The V gene's germline CDR1 is SEHNR and CDR2 FQNEAQ (reference sequence). With 1 base removed from V and 3 bases from J, the gap between germline ends came to 24 bases. The CDR3 consists of 19 residues. The CDR3 DNA reads TGTGCCAGCAGCTTAGATTCCTACCTTCTAGGGAGGGGAGACACTGAAGCTTTCTTT. It is translated as CASSLDSYLLGRGDTEAFF.